This TCR beta chain was identified during a study of blood T cell repertoires in COVID-19. Background on the study: Samples taken during acute and convalescent COVID-19 were collected in the United States, Italy and Spain.

Source study methods: Nucleated cell counts were estimated from reference gene primer amplification. The method was immunoSEQ multiplex PCR; TCRdb's version includes in-frame clones alone and lacks a portion of them. V and J calls and clone size are those listed in that table; D and trimming were worked out from the DNA. The data show about 480,000 clones, 88% seen once. Recruits, aged about 18 to 100 years, lived in 24 US areas. Two negative PCRs, clearance, or symptom resolution were required of recovered Cohort 3 donors. Trimming left V 4 bases short and J 6 bases short, with 7 bases between. Germline CDR1 and CDR2: DFQATT and SNEGSKA (reference sequence). The CDR3 extends over 11 amino acids.

The TCR originated in a woman in her forties who had recovered from COVID-19. The chain couples TRBV20-1 to TRBJ2-1, with D uncertain. Sequenced material: PBMCs or T cells enriched from blood (not recorded which). CDR3 in amino acids: CSANQVNEQFF. For the CDR3, the DNA is TGCAGTGCTAATCAGGTCAATGAGCAGTTCTTC.